The next 10 T cell receptor beta chains were all read from a single sample in a study of T-cell reconstitution after alpha-beta-depleted transplantation in children. The authors prepared the TCRbeta library with unique molecular identifiers. Using its own MiXCR run on the PCR reads, TCRdb lists one record per CDR3 protein. The table has about 610,000 distinct CDR3 sequences, 10% seen once; the top ten hold about 4%. The source was PBMCs from the stem cell graft donor, collected from the stem cell graft. These receptors came from a human donor who donated a stem cell graft to a child with acute myeloid leukemia.

There are many counts of this clonotype. The V call is TRBV20-1, the J call TRBJ2-7; 8 bases match TRBD1. The CDR3 spans 14 residues. Germline CDR1 reads DFQATT; CDR2 reads SNEGSKA (reference sequence). The junction had 5 bases not matched to a gene; V was cut back by 4 bases and J by 0 bases. The chain's CDR3 is CSATRTGLSYEQYF. CDR3 DNA sequence: TGCAGTGCTACCAGGACAGGGCTCTCCTACGAGCAGTACTTC.

On this clonotype: This is likely a read error, given that the CDR3 carries no conserved phenylalanine or tryptophan at its end. The chain combines TRBV18 with TRBJ2-6; no clear D. The CDR3 has 15 residues. Germline V gives CDR1 KGHSH, CDR2 LQKENI. The V end was cut by 3 bases, the J end by 3 bases, with 9 bases between. DNA for the CDR3: TGTGCCAGCTCACCTTTAGGGATTGGGGCCAACGTCCTGACTTAC. The encoded protein is CASSPLGIGANVLTY.

A few counts support this clonotype. The chain couples TRBV2 to TRBJ2-1; the match to TRBD2 covers 14 bases. Losses at the gene ends were 7 bases for V and 8 bases for J; bases not matched to a gene: 13. Germline CDR1 SNHLY, CDR2 FYNNEI. This CDR3 is built from 17 residues. The DNA of the CDR3 is TGTGCCAGCAACTTCCCCCCGGGACTAGCGGGAGTCGATGAGCAGTTCTTC. Its protein is CASNFPPGLAGVDEQFF.

The CDR3 DNA reads as TGCGCCAGCAGCCAAAACTCTGTTAGCAATCAGCCCCAGCATTTT. Translation: CASSQNSVSNQPQHF. This chain uses TRBV4-3 with TRBJ1-5; D ambiguous. Germline-derived CDR1 and CDR2 are LGHNA and YSLEER. Trimming stripped 2 bases from V and 0 bases from J, with 8 bases between. This CDR3 is built from 15 residues.

This clonotype was counted a single time. A single base separates this from a much larger clone, so it may be a read error. V is TRBV14 and J is TRBJ2-2; D gene uncertain. Germline V gene sequence: CDR1 SGHDN, CDR2 FVKESK. This CDR3 comprises 17 residues. In DNA, the CDR3 is TGTGCCAGCAACCAAGTGGTCGGCTCCATGAACACCGGGGAGCTGTTTTTT. This gives the protein CASNQVVGSMNTGELFF.

This clonotype was found many times. The chain has TRBV5-5 and TRBJ1-2, with 9 bases fitting TRBD1. Trimming cost V 4 bases and J 6 bases; bases outside gene matches: 4. This CDR3 comprises 13 residues. Germline lookup yields CDR1 SGHKS and CDR2 YYEKEE (reference sequence). CDR3 DNA sequence: TGTGCCAGCAGCACGGACAGGGGCCATGGCTACACCTTC. Amino acid sequence: CASSTDRGHGYTF.

The chain employs TRBV11-2 and TRBJ2-7, with TRBD2 matching 10 bases. Looked up from germline, CDR1 is SGHAT and CDR2 is FQNNGV. Trimming took 8 bases from V and 6 from J; bases not matched to a gene: 7. The CDR3 runs 13 residues. The CDR3 sequence: CASLLAGAREQYF. DNA of the CDR3: TGTGCCAGCCTTCTAGCGGGAGCACGCGAGCAGTACTTC.

V usage is TRBV24-1 and J usage is TRBJ2-2, with D maybe TRBD1 (6 bases). Germline-derived CDR1 and CDR2 are KGHDR and SFDVKD. CDR3 length: 15 amino acids. V shed 8 bases and J shed 2 bases, with 14 bases lying between them. The CDR3 DNA is TGTGCCACCAATCCCGGGACACCCAACACCGGGGAGCTGTTTTTT. Amino acid sequence: CATNPGTPNTGELFF.

The table lists this clonotype with many counts. The chain is built from TRBV10-3 and TRBJ2-1; D not certain. There are 13 residues in the CDR3. With 8 bases removed from V and 0 bases from J, the gap between germline ends came to 8 bases. Germline V CDR1 and CDR2: ENHRY, SYGVKD. The CDR3 DNA is TGTGCCATCGCTAGTTCCTCCTACAATGAGCAGTTCTTC. Amino acids: CAIASSSYNEQFF.

The rearrangement links TRBV5-1 to TRBJ2-3; TRBD1 matches at 8 bases. The CDR3 contains 13 residues. V lost 7 bases and J lost 5; bases outside the gene matches: 6. CDR1 is SGHRS and CDR2 is YFSETQ in the germline V gene. Here the CDR3 reads CASHQGAGDTQYF. In DNA form, the CDR3 reads TGCGCCAGCCATCAGGGGGCCGGAGATACGCAGTATTTT.